The rows below give T cell receptor beta chains drawn from one sample of a study of post-analysis software for immune sequencing data. TCRdb processed the PCR reads anew with MiXCR; each CDR3 protein has one entry. The sample shows a few hundred thousand distinct CDR3 sequences, more than 30% of them seen only once. Input material: blood. These receptors all come from a girl aged 2 to 9 with multiple sclerosis. Both conserved end residues are part of each CDR3. D genes are given only for firm matches. Clone size appears in some rows only: once, few, many, or a class for an expanded clone.

J gene,D gene,V gene,clone size,CDR3 protein,CDR3 DNA
TRBJ2-7,TRBD2,TRBV7-2,-,CASSLVGAGVSYEQYF,TGTGCCAGCAGCTTAGTAGGAGCGGGGGTCTCCTACGAGCAGTACTTC
TRBJ2-3,-,TRBV28,-,CTSSLDSTDTQYF,TGTACCAGCAGTTTAGACAGCACAGATACGCAGTATTTT
TRBJ2-1,TRBD1,TRBV19,few,CASSTDRGLDIEQFF,TGTGCCAGTAGCACAGACAGGGGTTTAGATATTGAGCAGTTCTTC
TRBJ2-7,-,TRBV18,-,CASSSRPDYEQYF,TGTGCCAGCTCATCTCGACCCGACTACGAGCAGTACTTC
TRBJ1-5,-,TRBV5-1,few,CASSLVGGQPQHF,TGCGCCAGCAGCTTGGTGGGTGGACAGCCCCAGCATTTT
TRBJ1-2,TRBD1,TRBV12-3/TRBV12-4,few,CASRQSGTGGASYGYTF,TGTGCCAGCAGGCAATCCGGGACAGGGGGCGCGAGCTATGGCTACACCTTC
TRBJ2-7,TRBD2,TRBV7-2,-,CASSLSSGRGSYEQYF,TGTGCCAGCAGCTTATCTAGCGGGAGGGGCTCCTACGAGCAGTACTTC
TRBJ1-5,TRBD1,TRBV4-3,-,CTSSQKVGTDDTDTQHF,TGCACCAGCAGCCAAAAGGTCGGGACAGATGACACAGATACGCAGCATTTT
TRBJ2-4,-,TRBV12-3/TRBV12-4,-,CASSFGGDVKNIQYF,TGTGCCAGCAGTTTCGGGGGAGATGTCAAAAACATTCAGTACTTC
TRBJ2-1,-,TRBV21-1,-,CASSNLDRHPHNEQFF,TGTGCCAGCAGCAACTTGGACAGGCACCCCCACAATGAGCAGTTCTTC
TRBJ2-1,-,TRBV9,-,CASSVSRDNEQFF,TGTGCCAGCAGCGTAAGTCGGGACAATGAGCAGTTCTTC
TRBJ2-3,TRBD2,TRBV5-1,few,CASSFGLALTDTQYF,TGCGCCAGCAGCTTTGGACTAGCGCTAACAGATACGCAGTATTTT
TRBJ1-2,-,TRBV7-2,few,CASSVVQGSGGYTF,TGTGCCAGCAGCGTAGTGCAGGGGAGTGGTGGCTACACCTTC
TRBJ1-1,-,TRBV6-5,-,CASSLQGRPEAFF,TGTGCCAGCAGCCTCCAGGGTAGGCCTGAAGCTTTCTTT
TRBJ2-1,TRBD2,TRBV7-2,-,CASSPWGTGGRGSNEQFF,TGTGCCAGCAGCCCATGGGGGACTGGCGGGAGGGGTAGCAATGAGCAGTTCTTC
TRBJ2-5,-,TRBV7-9,once,CASSPLTGVQPYQETQYF,TGTGCCAGCAGCCCTCTAACAGGAGTACAGCCGTACCAAGAGACCCAGTACTTC
TRBJ2-3,-,TRBV9,-,CASSVKGWGDTQYF,TGTGCCAGCAGCGTAAAAGGCTGGGGAGATACGCAGTATTTT
TRBJ2-7,TRBD1,TRBV7-9,few,CASSLAKLGQGNYEQYF,TGTGCCAGCAGCTTAGCAAAGTTGGGACAGGGGAATTACGAGCAGTACTTC
TRBJ2-5,-,TRBV29-1,-,CSVGKDREQYF,TGCAGCGTTGGTAAGGACAGAGAGCAGTACTTC
TRBJ2-1,-,TRBV3-1,-,CASSQENRGNEQFF,TGTGCCAGCAGCCAAGAGAACAGAGGCAATGAGCAGTTCTTC
TRBJ2-5,TRBD1,TRBV6-6,few,CASNPDRDVTQYF,TGTGCCAGTAACCCTGACAGGGATGTGACCCAGTACTTC
TRBJ1-5,-,TRBV28,-,CASSLQGFGNQPQHF,TGTGCCAGCAGTTTACAGGGCTTCGGCAATCAGCCCCAGCATTTT
TRBJ2-1,-,TRBV7-9,-,CASSPLSRQGEQFF,TGTGCCAGCAGCCCCCTCTCGCGGCAGGGCGAGCAGTTCTTC
TRBJ1-1,-,TRBV29-1,-,CSGIHLNTEAFF,TGCAGCGGAATTCACTTGAACACTGAAGCTTTCTTT
TRBJ2-7,TRBD1,TRBV28,-,CASSSRDRPSYEQYF,TGTGCCAGCAGTTCTCGGGACAGACCCTCCTACGAGCAGTACTTC
TRBJ1-2,TRBD1,TRBV28,few,CATSRPGTGANYGYTF,TGTGCCACCTCAAGGCCGGGGACAGGGGCGAACTATGGCTACACCTTC
TRBJ2-7,-,TRBV6-5,few,CASSYLTVPYEQYF,TGTGCCAGCAGTTACTTGACAGTACCCTACGAGCAGTACTTC
TRBJ2-5,-,TRBV9,many,CASSVAGRWRETQYF,TGTGCCAGCAGCGTAGCTGGTCGGTGGCGGGAGACCCAGTACTTC
TRBJ2-3,-,TRBV3-1,few,CASSPASTDTQYF,TGTGCCAGCAGCCCGGCTAGCACAGATACGCAGTATTTT
TRBJ2-1,-,TRBV7-3,few,CASGGTFYNEQFF,TGTGCCAGCGGAGGGACTTTTTACAATGAGCAGTTCTTC
TRBJ1-1,-,TRBV4-1,-,CASSQDPMGSWGGNTEAFF,TGCGCCAGCAGCCAAGATCCTATGGGGTCCTGGGGGGGCAATACTGAAGCTTTCTTT
TRBJ1-2,-,TRBV20-1,-,CSARGRATKNNGYTF,TGCAGTGCTAGAGGCAGGGCTACCAAGAATAATGGCTACACCTTC
TRBJ1-1,-,TRBV5-1,-,CASSTQAGNTEAFF,TGCGCCAGCAGCACCCAAGCAGGGAACACTGAAGCTTTCTTT
TRBJ2-7,-,TRBV12-3/TRBV12-4,many,CASRGGSYEQYF,TGTGCCAGCAGGGGAGGTTCCTACGAGCAGTACTTC
TRBJ2-1,TRBD1,TRBV28,-,CASSLQGKGYNEQFF,TGTGCCAGCAGTCTACAGGGGAAGGGCTACAATGAGCAGTTCTTC
TRBJ2-7,-,TRBV18,-,CASSPDRFSYEQYF,TGTGCCAGCTCACCTGACAGATTTTCCTACGAGCAGTACTTC
TRBJ2-5,-,TRBV6-6,-,CASAEVRKRETQYF,TGTGCCAGCGCGGAAGTCAGAAAACGAGAGACCCAGTACTTC
TRBJ2-7,-,TRBV6-6,-,CASTSTVVQGYEQCF,TGTGCCAGCACATCCACGGTGGTACAGGGCTACGAGCAGTGCTTC
TRBJ2-3,-,TRBV7-6,-,CASSPKSRGTDTQYF,TGTGCCAGCAGCCCGAAATCACGGGGGACAGATACGCAGTATTTT
TRBJ2-7,-,TRBV7-9,-,CASSPPHRGDEQYF,TGTGCCAGCAGCCCCCCCCATAGGGGTGACGAGCAGTACTTC
TRBJ2-7,TRBD1,TRBV11-2,-,CASSSTGDRLYEQYF,TGTGCCAGCAGCTCGACAGGGGATCGTCTCTACGAGCAGTACTTC